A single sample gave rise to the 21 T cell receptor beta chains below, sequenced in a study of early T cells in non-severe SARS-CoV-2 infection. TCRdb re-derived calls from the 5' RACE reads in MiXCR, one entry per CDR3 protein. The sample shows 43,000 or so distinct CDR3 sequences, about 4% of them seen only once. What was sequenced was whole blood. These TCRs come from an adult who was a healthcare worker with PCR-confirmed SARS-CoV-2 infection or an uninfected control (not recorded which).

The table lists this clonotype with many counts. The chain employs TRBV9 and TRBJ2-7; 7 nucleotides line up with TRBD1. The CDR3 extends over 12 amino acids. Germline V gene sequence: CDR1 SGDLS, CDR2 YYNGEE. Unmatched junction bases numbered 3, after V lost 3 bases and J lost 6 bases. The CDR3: CASSAAGGEQYF. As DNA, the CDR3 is TGTGCCAGCAGCGCCGCAGGGGGCGAGCAGTACTTC.

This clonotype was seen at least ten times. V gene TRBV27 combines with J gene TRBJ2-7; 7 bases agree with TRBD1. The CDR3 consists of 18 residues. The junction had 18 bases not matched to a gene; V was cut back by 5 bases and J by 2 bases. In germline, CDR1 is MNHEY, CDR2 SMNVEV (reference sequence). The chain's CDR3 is CASSPDGQDLISTYEQYF. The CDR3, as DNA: TGTGCCAGCAGTCCCGACGGACAGGACCTAATATCAACCTACGAGCAGTACTTC.

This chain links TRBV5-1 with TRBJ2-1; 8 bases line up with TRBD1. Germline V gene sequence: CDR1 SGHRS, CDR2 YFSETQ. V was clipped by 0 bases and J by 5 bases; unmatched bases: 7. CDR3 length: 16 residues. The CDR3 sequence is CASSLASGGQNNEQFF. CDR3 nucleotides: TGCGCCAGCAGCTTGGCTTCAGGGGGCCAAAACAATGAGCAGTTCTTC.

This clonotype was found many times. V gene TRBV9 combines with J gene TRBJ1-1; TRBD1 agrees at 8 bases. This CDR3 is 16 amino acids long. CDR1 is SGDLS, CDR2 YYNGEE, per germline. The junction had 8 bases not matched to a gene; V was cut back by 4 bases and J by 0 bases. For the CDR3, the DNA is TGTGCCAGCAGCCACCCGGACAGGGCAATGAACACTGAAGCTTTCTTT. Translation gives CASSHPDRAMNTEAFF.

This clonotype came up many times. CDR3 coding DNA: TGTGCCAGCAGCTCGTCCGAATCTGGGGAGCAGTACTTC. Translation: CASSSSESGEQYF. This chain uses TRBV13 with TRBJ2-7; no firm D call. The CDR3 totals 13 residues. The germline V gene has CDR1 PRHDT and CDR2 FYEKMQ (reference sequence). V shed 4 bases and J shed 7 bases, with 14 bases lying between them.

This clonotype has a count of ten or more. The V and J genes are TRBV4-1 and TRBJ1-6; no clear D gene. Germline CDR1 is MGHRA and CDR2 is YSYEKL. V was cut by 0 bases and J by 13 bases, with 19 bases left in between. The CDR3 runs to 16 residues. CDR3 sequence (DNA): TGCGCCAGCAGCCAAGATGCCGACGGACCCATCGGGCCCCTCCACTTT. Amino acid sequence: CASSQDADGPIGPLHF.

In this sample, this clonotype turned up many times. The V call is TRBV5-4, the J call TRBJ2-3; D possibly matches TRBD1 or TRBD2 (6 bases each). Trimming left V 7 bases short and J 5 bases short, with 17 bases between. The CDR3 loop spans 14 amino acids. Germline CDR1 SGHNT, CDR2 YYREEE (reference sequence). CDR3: CASRPGGVIDTQYF. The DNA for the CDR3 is TGTGCCAGCCGGCCCGGGGGCGTGATAGATACGCAGTATTTT.

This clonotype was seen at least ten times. The CDR3 here is CASSSSNPSNGYTF. CDR3 bases: TGCGCCAGCAGCTCCAGTAATCCCTCGAATGGCTACACCTTC. The chain is built from TRBV5-1 and TRBJ1-2; D is uncertain. Trimming cost V 3 bases and J 6 bases, with 15 bases left between them. The CDR3 is 14 amino acids. From germline, CDR1 is SGHRS and CDR2 YFSETQ.

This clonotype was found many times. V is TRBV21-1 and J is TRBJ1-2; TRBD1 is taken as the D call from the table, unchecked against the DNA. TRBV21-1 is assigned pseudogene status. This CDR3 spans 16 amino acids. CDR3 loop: CASSKATPGHSYGYTF. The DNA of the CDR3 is TGTGCCAGCAGCAAAGCAACTCCGGGACACTCCTATGGCTACACCTTC.

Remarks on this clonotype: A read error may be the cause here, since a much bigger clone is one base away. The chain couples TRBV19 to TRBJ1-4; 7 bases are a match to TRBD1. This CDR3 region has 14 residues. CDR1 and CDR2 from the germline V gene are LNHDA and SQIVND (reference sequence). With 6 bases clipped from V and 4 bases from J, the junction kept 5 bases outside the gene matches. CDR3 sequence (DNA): TGTGCCAGTAGAATGCGACAGGGTAATGAAAAACTGTTTTTT. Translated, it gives CASRMRQGNEKLFF.

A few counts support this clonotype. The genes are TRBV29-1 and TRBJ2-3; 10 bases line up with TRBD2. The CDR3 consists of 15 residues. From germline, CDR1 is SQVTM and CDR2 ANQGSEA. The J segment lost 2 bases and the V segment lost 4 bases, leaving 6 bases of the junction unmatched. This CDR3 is CSVVIAGGPTDTQYF. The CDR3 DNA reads TGCAGCGTTGTGATAGCGGGAGGACCCACAGATACGCAGTATTTT.

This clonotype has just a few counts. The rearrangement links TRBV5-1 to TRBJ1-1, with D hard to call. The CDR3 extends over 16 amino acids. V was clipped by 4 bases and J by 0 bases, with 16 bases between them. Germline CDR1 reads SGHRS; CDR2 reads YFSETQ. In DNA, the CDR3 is TGCGCCAGCAGCCCATACCGCGGAGGGCTGAACACTGAAGCTTTCTTT. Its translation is CASSPYRGGLNTEAFF.

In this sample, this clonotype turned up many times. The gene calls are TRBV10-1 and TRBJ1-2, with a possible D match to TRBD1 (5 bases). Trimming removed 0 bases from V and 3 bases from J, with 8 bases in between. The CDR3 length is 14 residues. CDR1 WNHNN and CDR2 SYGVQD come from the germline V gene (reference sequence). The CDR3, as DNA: TGCGCCAGCAGTGAGTCAGGGACGGACTATGGCTACACCTTC. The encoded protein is CASSESGTDYGYTF.

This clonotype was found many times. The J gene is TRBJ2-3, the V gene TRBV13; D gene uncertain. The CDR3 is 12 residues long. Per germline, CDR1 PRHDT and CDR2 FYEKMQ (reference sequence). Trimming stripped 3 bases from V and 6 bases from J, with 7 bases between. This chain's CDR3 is CASSLSSDTQYF. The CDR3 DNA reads TGTGCCAGCAGCTTGTCTTCGGATACGCAGTATTTT.

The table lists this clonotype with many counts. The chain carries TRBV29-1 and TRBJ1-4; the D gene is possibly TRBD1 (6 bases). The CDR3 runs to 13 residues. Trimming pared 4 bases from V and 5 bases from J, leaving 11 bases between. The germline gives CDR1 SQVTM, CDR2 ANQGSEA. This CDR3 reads CSVGGGANEKLFF. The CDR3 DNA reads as TGCAGCGTTGGGGGGGGCGCGAATGAAAAACTGTTTTTT.

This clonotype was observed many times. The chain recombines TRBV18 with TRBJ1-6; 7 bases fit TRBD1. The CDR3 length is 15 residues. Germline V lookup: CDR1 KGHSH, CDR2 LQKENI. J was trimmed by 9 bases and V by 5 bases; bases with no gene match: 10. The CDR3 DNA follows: TGTGCCAGCTCAACGAGACAGGGTTGGGTTTCACCCCTCCACTTT. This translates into CASSTRQGWVSPLHF.

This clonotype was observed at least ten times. The CDR3 region has the DNA TGCGCCAGCAGCTTGACAGGGGATGGTGAAAAACTGTTTTTT. As protein: CASSLTGDGEKLFF. The chain couples TRBV5-1 to TRBJ1-4; 7 bases align to TRBD1. Germline V gives CDR1 SGHRS, CDR2 YFSETQ. The CDR3 runs 14 residues. Germline trimming cut 1 base from V and 7 bases from J; bases unmatched to any gene: 4.

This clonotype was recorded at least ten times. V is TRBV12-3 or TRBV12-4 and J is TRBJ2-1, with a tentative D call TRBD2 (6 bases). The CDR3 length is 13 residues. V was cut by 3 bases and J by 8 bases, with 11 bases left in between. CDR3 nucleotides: TGTGCCAGCAGTTTTCCCGCTAGCGATGAGCAGTTCTTC. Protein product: CASSFPASDEQFF.

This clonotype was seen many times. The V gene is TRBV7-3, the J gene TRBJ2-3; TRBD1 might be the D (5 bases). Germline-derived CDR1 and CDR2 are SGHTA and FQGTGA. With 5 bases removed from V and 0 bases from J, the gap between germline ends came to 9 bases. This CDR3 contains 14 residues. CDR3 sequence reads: CASSTGASTDTQYF. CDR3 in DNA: TGTGCCAGCAGCACAGGCGCTAGCACAGATACGCAGTATTTT.

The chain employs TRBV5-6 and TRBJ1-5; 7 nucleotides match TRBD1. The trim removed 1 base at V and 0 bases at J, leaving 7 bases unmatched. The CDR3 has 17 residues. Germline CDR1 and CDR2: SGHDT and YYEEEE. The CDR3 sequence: CASSLFGDSNSNQPQHF. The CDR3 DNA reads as TGTGCCAGCAGCTTGTTTGGGGACAGCAATAGCAATCAGCCCCAGCATTTT.

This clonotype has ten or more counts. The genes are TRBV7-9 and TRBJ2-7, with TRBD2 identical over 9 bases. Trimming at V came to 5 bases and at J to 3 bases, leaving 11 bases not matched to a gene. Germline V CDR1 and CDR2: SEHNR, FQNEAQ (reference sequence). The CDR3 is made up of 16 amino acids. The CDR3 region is CASSPEGLAGFYEQYF. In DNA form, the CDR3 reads TGTGCCAGCAGCCCCGAAGGGCTAGCGGGGTTCTACGAGCAGTACTTC.